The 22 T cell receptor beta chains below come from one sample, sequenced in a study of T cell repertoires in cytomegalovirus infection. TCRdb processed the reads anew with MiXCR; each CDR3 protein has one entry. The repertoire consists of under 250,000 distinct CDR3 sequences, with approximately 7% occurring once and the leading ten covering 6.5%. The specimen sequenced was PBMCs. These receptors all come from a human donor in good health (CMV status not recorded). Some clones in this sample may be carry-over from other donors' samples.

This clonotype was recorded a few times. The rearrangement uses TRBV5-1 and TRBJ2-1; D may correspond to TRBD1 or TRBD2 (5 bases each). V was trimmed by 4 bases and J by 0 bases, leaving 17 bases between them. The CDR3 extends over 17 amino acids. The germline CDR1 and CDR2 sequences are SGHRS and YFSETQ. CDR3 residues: CASSLVGGFSSYNEQFF. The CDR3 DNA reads TGCGCCAGCAGCCTCGTTGGGGGATTTAGCTCCTACAATGAGCAGTTCTTC.

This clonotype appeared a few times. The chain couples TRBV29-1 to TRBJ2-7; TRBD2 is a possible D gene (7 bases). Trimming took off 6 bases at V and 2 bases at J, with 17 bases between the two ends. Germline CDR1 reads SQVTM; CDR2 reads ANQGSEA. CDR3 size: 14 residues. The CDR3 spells CSVQGLADTYEQYF. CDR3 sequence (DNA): TGCAGCGTCCAGGGGCTAGCGGACACCTACGAGCAGTACTTC.

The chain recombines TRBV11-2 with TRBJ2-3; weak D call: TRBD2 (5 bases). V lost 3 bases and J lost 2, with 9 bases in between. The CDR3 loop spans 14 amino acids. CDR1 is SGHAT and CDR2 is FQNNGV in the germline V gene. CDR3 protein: CASSFGLFTDTQYF. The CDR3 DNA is TGTGCCAGCAGCTTTGGACTCTTCACAGATACGCAGTATTTT.

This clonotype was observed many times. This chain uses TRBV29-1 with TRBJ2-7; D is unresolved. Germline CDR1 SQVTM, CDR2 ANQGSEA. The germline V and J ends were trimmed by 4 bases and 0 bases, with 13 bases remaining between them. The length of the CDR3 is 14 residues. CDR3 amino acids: CSVVVIQTSYEQYF. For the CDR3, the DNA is TGCAGCGTTGTAGTGATTCAAACCTCCTACGAGCAGTACTTC.

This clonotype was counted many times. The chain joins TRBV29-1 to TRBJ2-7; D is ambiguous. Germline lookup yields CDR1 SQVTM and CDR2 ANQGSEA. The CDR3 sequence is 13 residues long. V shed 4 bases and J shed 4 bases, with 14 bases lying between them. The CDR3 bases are TGCAGCGTTGTCAGTCCAGGAGAATACGAGCAGTACTTC. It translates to CSVVSPGEYEQYF.

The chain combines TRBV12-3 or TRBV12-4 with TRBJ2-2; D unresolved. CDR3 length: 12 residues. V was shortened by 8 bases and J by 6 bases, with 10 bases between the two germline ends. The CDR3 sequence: CASGPVPGELFF. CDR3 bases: TGTGCCAGCGGCCCCGTCCCCGGGGAGCTGTTTTTT.

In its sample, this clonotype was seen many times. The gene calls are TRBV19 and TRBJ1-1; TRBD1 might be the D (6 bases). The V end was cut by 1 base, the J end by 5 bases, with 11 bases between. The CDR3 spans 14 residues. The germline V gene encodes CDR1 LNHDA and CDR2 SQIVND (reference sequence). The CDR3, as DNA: TGTGCCAGTAGTATAGCACAGGGAGGAACTGAAGCTTTCTTT. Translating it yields CASSIAQGGTEAFF.

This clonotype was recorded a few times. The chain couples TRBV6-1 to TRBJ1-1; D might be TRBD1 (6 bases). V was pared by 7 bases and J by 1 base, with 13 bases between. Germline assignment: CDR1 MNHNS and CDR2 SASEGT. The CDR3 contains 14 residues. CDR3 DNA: TGTGCCAGCACCAGTGACAGGAGGAACACTGAAGCTTTCTTT. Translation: CASTSDRRNTEAFF.

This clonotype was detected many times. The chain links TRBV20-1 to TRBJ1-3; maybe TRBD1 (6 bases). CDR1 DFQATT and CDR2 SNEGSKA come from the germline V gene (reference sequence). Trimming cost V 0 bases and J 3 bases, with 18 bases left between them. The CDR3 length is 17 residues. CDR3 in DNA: TGCAGTGCTAGAGATCTTCTACAGGGCGAAAATGGAAACACCATATATTTT. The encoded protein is CSARDLLQGENGNTIYF.

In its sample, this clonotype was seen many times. The CDR3 DNA is TGTGCCAGCAGCCAAGGACAGTTTTCGTCGGATGGCTACACCTTC. This codes for CASSQGQFSSDGYTF. This chain joins TRBV7-2 and TRBJ1-2; TRBD1 is a possible D gene (6 bases). This CDR3 is 15 amino acids long. V was pared by 5 bases and J by 6 bases, with 19 bases between. Germline CDR1 reads SGHTA; CDR2 reads FQGNSA.

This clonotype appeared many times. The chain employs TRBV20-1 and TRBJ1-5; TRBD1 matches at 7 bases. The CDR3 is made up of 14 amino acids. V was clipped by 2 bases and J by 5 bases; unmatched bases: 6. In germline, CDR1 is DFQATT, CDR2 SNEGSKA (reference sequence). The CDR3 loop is CSARIPTGDQPQHF. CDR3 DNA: TGCAGTGCTAGAATACCAACAGGGGATCAGCCCCAGCATTTT.

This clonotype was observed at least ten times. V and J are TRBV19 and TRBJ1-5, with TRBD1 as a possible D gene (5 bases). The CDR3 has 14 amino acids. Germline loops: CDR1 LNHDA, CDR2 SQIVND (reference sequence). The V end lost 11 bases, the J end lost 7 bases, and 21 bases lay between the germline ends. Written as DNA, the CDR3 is TGTGCCGGGAGTACAGGTGGGGTTGAGCAGCCCCAGCATTTT. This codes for CAGSTGGVEQPQHF.

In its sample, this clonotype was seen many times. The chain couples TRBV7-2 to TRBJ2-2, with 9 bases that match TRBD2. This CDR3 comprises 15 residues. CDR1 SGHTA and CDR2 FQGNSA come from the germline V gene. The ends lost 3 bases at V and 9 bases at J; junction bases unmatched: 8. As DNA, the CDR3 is TGTGCCAGCAGCTTCCGGCGGGGGGGTGAGAGGGAGCTGTTTTTT. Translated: CASSFRRGGERELFF.

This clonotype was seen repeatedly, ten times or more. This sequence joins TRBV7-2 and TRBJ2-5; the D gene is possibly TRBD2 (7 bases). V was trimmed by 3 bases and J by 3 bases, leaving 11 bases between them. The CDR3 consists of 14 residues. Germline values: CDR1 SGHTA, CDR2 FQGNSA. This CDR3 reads CASSFRGREETQYF. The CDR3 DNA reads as TGTGCCAGCAGCTTTAGGGGGAGGGAAGAGACCCAGTACTTC.

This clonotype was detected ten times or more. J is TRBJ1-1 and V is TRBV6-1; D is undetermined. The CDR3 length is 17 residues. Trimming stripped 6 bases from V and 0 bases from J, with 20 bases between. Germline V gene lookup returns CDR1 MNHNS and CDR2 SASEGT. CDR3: CASSSTGPWAMNTEAFF. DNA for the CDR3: TGTGCCAGCAGCTCAACTGGGCCATGGGCCATGAACACTGAAGCTTTCTTT.

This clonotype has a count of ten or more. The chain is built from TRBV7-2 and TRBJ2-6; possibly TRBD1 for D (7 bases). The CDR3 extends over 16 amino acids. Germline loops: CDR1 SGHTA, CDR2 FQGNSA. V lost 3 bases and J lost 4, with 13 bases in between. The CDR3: CASSLFRGRGANVLTF. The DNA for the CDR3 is TGTGCCAGCAGCTTGTTCAGGGGGAGGGGGGCCAACGTCCTGACTTTC.

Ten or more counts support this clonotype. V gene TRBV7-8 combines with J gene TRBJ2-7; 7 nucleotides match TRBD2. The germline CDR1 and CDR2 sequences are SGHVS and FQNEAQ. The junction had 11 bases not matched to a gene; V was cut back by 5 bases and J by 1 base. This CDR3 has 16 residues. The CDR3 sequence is CASSEQSTRGSYEQYF. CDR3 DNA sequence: TGTGCCAGCAGCGAACAGTCGACGCGGGGGTCCTACGAGCAGTACTTC.

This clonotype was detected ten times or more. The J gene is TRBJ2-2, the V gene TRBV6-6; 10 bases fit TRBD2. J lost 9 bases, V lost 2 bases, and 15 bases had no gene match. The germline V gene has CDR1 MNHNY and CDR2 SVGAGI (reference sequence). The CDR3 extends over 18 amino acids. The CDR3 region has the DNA TGTGCCAGCAGTTACCGAGCGGGGGGGCCTACGGATGGGCGGGAGCTGTTTTTT. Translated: CASSYRAGGPTDGRELFF.

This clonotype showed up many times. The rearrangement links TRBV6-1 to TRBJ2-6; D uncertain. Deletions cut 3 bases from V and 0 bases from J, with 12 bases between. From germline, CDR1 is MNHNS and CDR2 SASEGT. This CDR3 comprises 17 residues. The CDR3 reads CASSESKVFSGANVLTF. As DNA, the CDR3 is TGTGCCAGCAGTGAGAGTAAGGTGTTCTCTGGGGCCAACGTCCTGACTTTC.

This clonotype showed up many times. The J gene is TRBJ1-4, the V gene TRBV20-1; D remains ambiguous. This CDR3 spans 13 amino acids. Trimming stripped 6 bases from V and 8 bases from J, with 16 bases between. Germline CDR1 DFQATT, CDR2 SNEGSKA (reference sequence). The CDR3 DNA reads TGCAGTGCCGGATCTACTAAGGGAGAAAAACTGTTTTTT. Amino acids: CSAGSTKGEKLFF.

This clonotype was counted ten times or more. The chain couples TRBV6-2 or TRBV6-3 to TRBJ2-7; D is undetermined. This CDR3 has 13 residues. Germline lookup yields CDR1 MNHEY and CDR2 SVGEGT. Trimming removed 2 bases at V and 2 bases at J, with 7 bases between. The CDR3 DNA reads TGTGCCAGCAGTTACCGACAACCCTACGAGCAGTACTTC. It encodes CASSYRQPYEQYF.

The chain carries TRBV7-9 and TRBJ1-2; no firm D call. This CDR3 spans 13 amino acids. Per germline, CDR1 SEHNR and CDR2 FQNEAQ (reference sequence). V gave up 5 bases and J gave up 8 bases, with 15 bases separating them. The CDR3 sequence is CASSPVSSPGYTF. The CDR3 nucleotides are TGTGCCAGCAGCCCCGTTTCTTCTCCCGGCTACACCTTC.